The T cell receptor (beta chain) described here comes from a study of T cells in tuberculosis. General observations from the study: Some low-affinity tetramer-binding T cells may be absent from this sample.

Cells were sorted from thawed PBMC rested overnight and stained with GMM-loaded CD1B tetramer, viability dye and anti-CD3. CD1B tetramers were loaded with Rhodococcus equi-derived C32 glucose monomycolate. Before cryopreservation, the sorted PBMC lost their CD14-expressing monocytes. Sequencing was performed with immunoSEQ multiplex PCR; in TCRdb, only in-frame clones are kept and a portion is missing. This table has 80,000 to 90,000 clones, approximately 91% appearing once. This CDR3 has 15 amino acids. CDR1 is MNHEY and CDR2 is SMNVEV in the germline V gene (reference sequence). Trimming cost V 5 bases and J 0 bases; bases outside gene matches: 5.

Sequenced sample: CD1b-GMM tetramer-negative cells sorted from PBMCs. The chain couples TRBV27 to TRBJ1-1; 8 bases agree with TRBD1. The clonotype comes from an adult woman with latent tuberculosis. CDR3: CASSPRTGMNTEAFF. DNA for the CDR3: TGTGCCAGCAGTCCTCGGACAGGGATGAACACTGAAGCTTTCTTT.